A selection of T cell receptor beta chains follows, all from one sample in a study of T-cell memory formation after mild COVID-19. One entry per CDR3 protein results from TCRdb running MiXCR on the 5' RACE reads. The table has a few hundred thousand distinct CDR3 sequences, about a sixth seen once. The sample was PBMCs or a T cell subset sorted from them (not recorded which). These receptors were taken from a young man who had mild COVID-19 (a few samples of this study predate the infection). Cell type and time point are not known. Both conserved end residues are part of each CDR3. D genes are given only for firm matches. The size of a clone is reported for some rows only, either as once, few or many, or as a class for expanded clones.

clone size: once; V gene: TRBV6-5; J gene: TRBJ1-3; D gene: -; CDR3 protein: CASMGDGNTIYF; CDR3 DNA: TGTGCCAGCATGGGGGATGGAAACACCATATATTTT
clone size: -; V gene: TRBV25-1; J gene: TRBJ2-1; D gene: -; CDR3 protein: CASSVRQAMPFFYNEQFF; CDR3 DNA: TGTGCCAGCAGTGTCAGACAGGCCATGCCATTTTTTTACAATGAGCAGTTCTTC
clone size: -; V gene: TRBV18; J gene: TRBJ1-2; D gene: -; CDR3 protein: CASSPPGAIRYNYGYTF; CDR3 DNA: TGTGCCAGCTCACCACCTGGGGCAATCCGATATAACTATGGCTACACCTTC
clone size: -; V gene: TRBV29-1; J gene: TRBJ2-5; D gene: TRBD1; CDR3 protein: CSVTGSSQETQYF; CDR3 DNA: TGCAGCGTGACAGGGAGTTCCCAAGAGACCCAGTACTTC
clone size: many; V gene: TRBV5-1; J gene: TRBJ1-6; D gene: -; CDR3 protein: CASSLASLNSPLHF; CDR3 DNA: TGCGCCAGCAGTTTAGCCAGTCTAAATTCACCCCTCCACTTT
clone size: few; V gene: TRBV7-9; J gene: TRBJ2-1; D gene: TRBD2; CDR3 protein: CASSLTSGEQFF; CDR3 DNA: TGTGCCAGCAGTCTTACTAGCGGTGAGCAGTTCTTC
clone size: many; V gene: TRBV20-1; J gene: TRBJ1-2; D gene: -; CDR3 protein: CSARTRDNYGYTF; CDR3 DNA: TGCAGTGCTAGGACACGGGACAACTATGGCTACACCTTC
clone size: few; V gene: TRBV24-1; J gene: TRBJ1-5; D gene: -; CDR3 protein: CATSDLGLTQHF; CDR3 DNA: TGTGCCACCAGTGATCTTGGTTTGACCCAGCATTTT
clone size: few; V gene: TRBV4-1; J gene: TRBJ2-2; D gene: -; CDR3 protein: CASSQETGAELFF; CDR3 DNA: TGCGCCAGCAGCCAAGAGACCGGGGCCGAGCTGTTTTTT
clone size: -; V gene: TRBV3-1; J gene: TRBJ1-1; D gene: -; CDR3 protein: CASSPLGDGTEAFF; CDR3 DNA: TGTGCCAGCAGCCCGTTGGGGGATGGGACTGAAGCTTTCTTT
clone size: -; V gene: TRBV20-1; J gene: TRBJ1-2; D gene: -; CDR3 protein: CSASPGPYGYTF; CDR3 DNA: TGCAGTGCCAGCCCCGGGCCCTATGGCTACACCTTC
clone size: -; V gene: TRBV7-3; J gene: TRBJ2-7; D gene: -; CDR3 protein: CASSLSPSDVYEQYF; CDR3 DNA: TGTGCCAGCAGCTTAAGTCCTAGCGACGTCTACGAGCAGTACTTC
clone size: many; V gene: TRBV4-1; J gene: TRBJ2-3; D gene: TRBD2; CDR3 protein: CASSASGVGDTQYF; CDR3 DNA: TGCGCCAGCAGCGCAAGCGGGGTAGGAGATACGCAGTATTTT
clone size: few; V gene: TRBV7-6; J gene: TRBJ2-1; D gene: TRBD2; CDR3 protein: CASSSRGSGGVYNEQFF; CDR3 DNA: TGTGCCAGCAGCTCCCGGGGTAGCGGGGGTGTCTACAATGAGCAGTTCTTC
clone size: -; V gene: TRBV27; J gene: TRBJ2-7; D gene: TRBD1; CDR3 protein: CASSLSGTGYEQYF; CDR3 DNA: TGTGCCAGCAGTTTATCCGGGACAGGGTACGAGCAGTACTTC
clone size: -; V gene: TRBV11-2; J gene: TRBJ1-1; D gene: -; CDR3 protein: CASSLITGNTEAFF; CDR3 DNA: TGTGCCAGCAGCTTGATCACAGGGAACACTGAAGCTTTCTTT
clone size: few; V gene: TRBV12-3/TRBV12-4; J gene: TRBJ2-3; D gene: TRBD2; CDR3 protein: CASSLGAGGTDTQYF; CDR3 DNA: TGTGCCAGCAGTTTAGGAGCGGGGGGGACAGATACGCAGTATTTT
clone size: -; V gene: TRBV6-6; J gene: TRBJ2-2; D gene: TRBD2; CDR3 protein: CASRLAAGELFF; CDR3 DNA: TGTGCCAGCAGACTAGCGGCCGGGGAGCTGTTTTTT
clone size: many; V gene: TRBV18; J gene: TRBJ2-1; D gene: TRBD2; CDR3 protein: CASSPPGLATYNEQFF; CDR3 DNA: TGTGCCAGCTCACCACCGGGACTAGCTACCTACAATGAGCAGTTCTTC
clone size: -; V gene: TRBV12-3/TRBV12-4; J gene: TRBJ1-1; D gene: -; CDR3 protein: CASTSRRASAEAFF; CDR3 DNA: TGTGCCAGCACTTCCCGGAGGGCGAGCGCTGAAGCTTTCTTT
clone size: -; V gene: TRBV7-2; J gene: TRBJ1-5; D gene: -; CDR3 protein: CASSLSRQGNQPQHF; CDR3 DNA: TGTGCCAGCAGCTTAAGCCGGCAGGGGAATCAGCCCCAGCATTTT
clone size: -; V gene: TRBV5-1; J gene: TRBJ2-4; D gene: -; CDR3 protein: CASSLIGGYGDIQYF; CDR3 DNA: TGCGCCAGCAGCTTGATAGGGGGATATGGGGACATTCAGTACTTC
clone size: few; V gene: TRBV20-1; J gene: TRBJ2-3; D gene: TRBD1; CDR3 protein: CSARAAAGGSPDTQYF; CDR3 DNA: TGCAGTGCTAGAGCCGCGGCAGGGGGCAGCCCAGATACGCAGTATTTT
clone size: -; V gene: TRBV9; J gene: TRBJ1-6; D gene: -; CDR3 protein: CASSTRQDSPLHF; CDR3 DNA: TGTGCCAGCAGCACCCGACAGGATTCACCCCTCCACTTT
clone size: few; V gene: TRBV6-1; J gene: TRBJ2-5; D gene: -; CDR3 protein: CASIQGLETQYF; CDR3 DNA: TGTGCCAGCATTCAGGGGTTAGAGACCCAGTACTTC
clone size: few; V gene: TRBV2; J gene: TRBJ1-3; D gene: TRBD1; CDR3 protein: CASSEWTGGNAGNTIYF; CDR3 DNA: TGTGCCAGCAGTGAATGGACAGGGGGTAATGCTGGAAACACCATATATTTT
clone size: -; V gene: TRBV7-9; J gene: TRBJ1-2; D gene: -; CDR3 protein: CASSSPEQGIDGYTF; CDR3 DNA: TGTGCCAGCAGCTCTCCTGAGCAGGGGATAGATGGCTACACCTTC
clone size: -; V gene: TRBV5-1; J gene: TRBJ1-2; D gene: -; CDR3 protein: CASSLIGPAGYTF; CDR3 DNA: TGCGCCAGCAGCTTGATAGGGCCCGCGGGCTACACCTTC
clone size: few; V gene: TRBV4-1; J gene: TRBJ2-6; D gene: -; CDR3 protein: CASSHGLSPISGANVLTF; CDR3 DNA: TGCGCCAGCAGCCACGGCCTTTCCCCTATCTCTGGGGCCAACGTCCTGACTTTC
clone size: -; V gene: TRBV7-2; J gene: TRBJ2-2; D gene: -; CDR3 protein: CASMGPTNTGELFF; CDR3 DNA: TGTGCCAGCATGGGACCGACGAACACCGGGGAGCTGTTTTTT
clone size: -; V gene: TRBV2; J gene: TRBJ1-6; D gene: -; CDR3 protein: CASNTGQWDSPLHF; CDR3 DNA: TGTGCCAGCAACACGGGGCAGTGGGATTCACCCCTCCACTTT
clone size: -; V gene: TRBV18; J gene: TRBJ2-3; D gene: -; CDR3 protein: CASSPPPPDTQYF; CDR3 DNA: TGTGCCAGCTCACCACCCCCTCCAGATACGCAGTATTTT
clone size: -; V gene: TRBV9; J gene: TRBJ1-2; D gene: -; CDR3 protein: CASSVAALGYGYTF; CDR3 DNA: TGTGCCAGCAGCGTAGCTGCGTTGGGCTATGGCTACACCTTC
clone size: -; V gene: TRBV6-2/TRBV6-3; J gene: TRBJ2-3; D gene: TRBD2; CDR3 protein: CASSYGGLAGNTQYF; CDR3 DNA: TGTGCCAGCAGTTACGGGGGACTAGCGGGTAATACGCAGTATTTT
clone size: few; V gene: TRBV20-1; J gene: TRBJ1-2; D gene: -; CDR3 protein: CSASRQYGYTF; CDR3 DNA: TGCAGTGCTAGTCGCCAGTATGGCTACACCTTC
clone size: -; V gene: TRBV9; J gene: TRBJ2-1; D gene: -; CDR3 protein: CASSPQTGLNEQFF; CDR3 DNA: TGTGCCAGCAGCCCCCAGACAGGACTCAATGAGCAGTTCTTC
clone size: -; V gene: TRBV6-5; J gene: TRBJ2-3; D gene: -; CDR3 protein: CASSYGQSDTQYF; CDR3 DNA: TGTGCCAGCAGTTACGGACAGTCAGATACGCAGTATTTT
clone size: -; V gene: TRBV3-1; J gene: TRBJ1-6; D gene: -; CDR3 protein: CASSQFGGDSPLHF; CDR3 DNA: TGTGCCAGCAGCCAATTCGGAGGGGATTCACCCCTCCACTTT
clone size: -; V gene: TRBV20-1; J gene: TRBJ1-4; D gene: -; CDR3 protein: CSASATNEKLFF; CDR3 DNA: TGCAGTGCTAGTGCAACTAATGAAAAACTGTTTTTT
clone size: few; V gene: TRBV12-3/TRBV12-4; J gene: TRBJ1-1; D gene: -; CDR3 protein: CATLRREMNTEAFF; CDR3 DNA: TGTGCCACCTTACGCAGGGAAATGAACACTGAAGCTTTCTTT
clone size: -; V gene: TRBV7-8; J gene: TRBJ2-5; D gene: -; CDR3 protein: CASSLQTSGETQYF; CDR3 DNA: TGTGCCAGCAGCCTACAGACTAGTGGAGAGACCCAGTACTTC
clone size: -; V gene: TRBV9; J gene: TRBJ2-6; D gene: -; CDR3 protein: CASSAAVITSGANVLTF; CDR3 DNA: TGTGCCAGCAGCGCCGCTGTGATCACCTCTGGGGCCAACGTCCTGACTTTC
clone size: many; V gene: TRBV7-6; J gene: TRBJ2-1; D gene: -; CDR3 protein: CASSLAPTSGNEQFF; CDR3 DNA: TGTGCCAGCAGCTTAGCCCCTACCTCGGGCAATGAGCAGTTCTTC
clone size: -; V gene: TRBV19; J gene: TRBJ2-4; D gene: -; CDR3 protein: CASMYEQGAKNIQYF; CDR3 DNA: TGTGCCAGTATGTACGAACAGGGAGCCAAAAACATTCAGTACTTC
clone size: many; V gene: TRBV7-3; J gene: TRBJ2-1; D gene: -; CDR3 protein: CASSLTGAYNEQFF; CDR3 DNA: TGTGCCAGCAGCTTAACAGGGGCCTACAATGAGCAGTTCTTC
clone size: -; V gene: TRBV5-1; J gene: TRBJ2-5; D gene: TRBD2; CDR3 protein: CASSLVGTSGAGESQYF; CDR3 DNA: TGCGCCAGCAGCTTGGTTGGGACTAGCGGGGCAGGGGAGAGCCAGTACTTC
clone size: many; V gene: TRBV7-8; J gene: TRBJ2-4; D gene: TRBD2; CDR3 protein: CASSFVLAGGAKNIQYF; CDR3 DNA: TGTGCCAGCAGCTTCGTACTAGCGGGGGGAGCCAAAAACATTCAGTACTTC
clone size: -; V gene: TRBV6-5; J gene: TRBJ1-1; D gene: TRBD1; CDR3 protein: CASSPGQGGITFF; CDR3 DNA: TGTGCCAGCAGTCCCGGACAGGGGGGAATAACTTTCTTT
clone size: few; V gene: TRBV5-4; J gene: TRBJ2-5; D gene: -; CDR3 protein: CASRSSEETQYF; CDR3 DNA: TGTGCCAGCCGTTCGTCTGAGGAGACCCAGTACTTC
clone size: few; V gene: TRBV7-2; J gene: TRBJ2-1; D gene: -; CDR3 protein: CASSSRRTDEQFF; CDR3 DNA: TGTGCCAGCAGCTCTCGACGGACGGATGAGCAGTTCTTC
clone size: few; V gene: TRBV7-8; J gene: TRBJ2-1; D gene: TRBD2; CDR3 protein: CASSLARGVYNEQFF; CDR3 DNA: TGTGCCAGCAGCTTAGCGCGGGGGGTCTACAATGAGCAGTTCTTC
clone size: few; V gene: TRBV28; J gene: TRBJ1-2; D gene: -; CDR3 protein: CAAVRGSYYGYTF; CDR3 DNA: TGTGCCGCCGTGCGGGGGTCTTACTATGGCTACACCTTC
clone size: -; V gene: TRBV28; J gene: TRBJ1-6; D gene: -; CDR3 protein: CASSWEGGDRSPLHF; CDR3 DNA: TGTGCCAGCAGTTGGGAGGGGGGCGACCGATCACCCCTCCACTTT
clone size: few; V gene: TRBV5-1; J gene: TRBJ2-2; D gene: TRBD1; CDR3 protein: CASSSGQSNTGELFF; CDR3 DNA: TGCGCCAGCAGCTCGGGACAGTCGAACACCGGGGAGCTGTTTTTT
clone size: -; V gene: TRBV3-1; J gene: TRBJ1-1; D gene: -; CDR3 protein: CASSQVKGWGTEAFF; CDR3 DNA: TGTGCCAGCAGCCAAGTAAAGGGCTGGGGCACTGAAGCTTTCTTT
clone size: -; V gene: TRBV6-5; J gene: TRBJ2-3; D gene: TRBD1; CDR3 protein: CASGDRGVGTDTQYF; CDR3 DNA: TGTGCCAGCGGGGACAGGGGGGTCGGCACAGATACGCAGTATTTT
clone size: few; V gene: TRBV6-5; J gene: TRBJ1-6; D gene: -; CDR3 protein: CASSYKLVGAAGSPLHF; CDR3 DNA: TGTGCCAGCAGTTACAAGCTTGTGGGGGCGGCAGGCTCACCCCTCCACTTT
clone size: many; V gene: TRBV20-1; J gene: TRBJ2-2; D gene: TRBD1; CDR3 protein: CSARDPGQGNTGELFF; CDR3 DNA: TGCAGTGCTAGAGATCCGGGACAGGGGAACACCGGGGAGCTGTTTTTT
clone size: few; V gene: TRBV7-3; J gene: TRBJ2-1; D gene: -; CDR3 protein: CASSSQLSYNEQFF; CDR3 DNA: TGTGCCAGCAGCTCACAATTGTCCTACAATGAGCAGTTCTTC
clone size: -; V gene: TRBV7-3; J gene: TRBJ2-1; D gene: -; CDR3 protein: CASSLTSPNNEQFF; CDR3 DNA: TGTGCCAGCAGCTTAACGTCCCCGAACAATGAGCAGTTCTTC